The 11 T cell receptor beta chains given below trace back to one sample, sequenced in a study of persistence of HIV-infected CD4 T cells. The stimulus was an HIV-1 Gag 15-mer peptide pool, 0.8 to 1 ug/peptide/mL. Sorting selected CD4+ T cells upregulating both CD40 ligand and CD69. Which antigens these TCRs recognize remains unknown. Sequencing used immunoSEQ version 4 in survey mode. TCRdb keeps only in-frame clones here, not all; method: immunoSEQ multiplex PCR. The sample contains tens of thousands of clones, around 67% of which appear only once. Source: CD4+ T cells sorted from PBMCs after approximately 18-hour stimulation, taken from a patient who received antiretroviral therapy. Receptors were obtained from an adult man with HIV who was CMV-seropositive.

The chain joins TRBV7-2 to TRBJ1-5, with TRBD1 matching over 7 bases. This CDR3 contains 15 residues. Germline V CDR1 and CDR2: SGHTA, FQGNSA. Losses at the gene ends were 3 bases for V and 6 bases for J; bases not matched to a gene: 8. The chain's CDR3 is CASSFRHTGAQPQHF. The CDR3 nucleotides read TGTGCCAGCAGCTTCCGGCATACAGGGGCTCAGCCCCAGCATTTT.

This clone was recorded once. The V call is TRBV4-1, the J call TRBJ1-2; D uncertain. The CDR3 is 14 residues long. CDR1 is MGHRA and CDR2 is YSYEKL in the germline V gene. With 0 bases removed from V and 3 bases from J, the gap between germline ends came to 8 bases. The CDR3 DNA sequence: TGCGCCAGCAGCCAAGACCGTGGGGACTATGGCTACACCTTC. It specifies CASSQDRGDYGYTF.

The chain uses TRBV7-8 and TRBJ2-4, with 7 positions matching TRBD1. The germline V gene has CDR1 SGHVS and CDR2 FQNEAQ. The CDR3 runs to 17 residues. V was pared by 0 bases and J by 7 bases, with 12 bases of the junction left unmatched. The CDR3 here is CASSLAVGTAGQNIQYF. The CDR3 DNA reads as TGTGCCAGCAGCTTAGCTGTAGGGACAGCAGGTCAGAACATTCAGTACTTC. The full variable domain, rest sourced from reference TRBV7-8 and TRBJ2-4, is GAGVSQSPRYKVAKRGQDVALRCDPISGHVSLFWYQQALGQGPEFLTYFQNEAQLDKSGLPSDRFFAERPEGSVSTLKIQRTQQEDSAVYLCASSLAVGTAGQNIQYFGAGTRLSVL.

In its sample, this clone was seen a few times. In nucleotides, the CDR3 is TGTGCCAGCAGCAAGGGGGGCTCCCAAGAGACCCAGTACTTC. Protein: CASSKGGSQETQYF. The chain links TRBV5-4 to TRBJ2-5; either TRBD1 or TRBD2 may supply D (6 bases each). V lost 4 bases and J 1 base, leaving 11 bases between the germline ends. The CDR3 is made up of 14 amino acids. The germline CDR1 and CDR2 sequences are SGHNT and YYREEE (reference sequence).

For the CDR3, the DNA is TGTGCCAGCAGCATCCTCCAGGTTCCAGGGTTCACAGATACGCAGTATTTT. It specifies CASSILQVPGFTDTQYF. The V gene is TRBV5-5, the J gene TRBJ2-3; D is possibly TRBD1 (5 bases). Germline V gene data show CDR1 as SGHKS and CDR2 as YYEKEE (reference sequence). Trimming stripped 4 bases from V and 2 bases from J, with 20 bases between. The CDR3 is 17 amino acids.

The V gene is TRBV5-1, the J gene TRBJ2-2, with TRBD1 matching 8 bases. The CDR3 length is 14 residues. After removal of 4 bases from V and 7 bases from J, the junction contained 6 bases not matched to a gene. CDR1 and CDR2 from the germline V gene are SGHRS and YFSETQ. CDR3 DNA sequence: TGCGCCAGCAGCCCGGACAGGGAGGACGGGGAGCTGTTTTTT. Protein product: CASSPDREDGELFF.

This clone has just a few counts. The rearrangement links TRBV19 to TRBJ1-1; no firm D call. V lost 3 bases to trimming and J lost 0 bases, with 11 bases between them. The CDR3 contains 15 residues. Per the germline V gene, CDR1 is LNHDA and CDR2 is SQIVND (reference sequence). The CDR3 spells CASSMGGDLNTEAFF. DNA for the CDR3: TGTGCCAGTAGTATGGGAGGAGACTTGAACACTGAAGCTTTCTTT.

V is TRBV5-4 and J is TRBJ2-3; perhaps TRBD2 as D (6 bases). Germline CDR1 and CDR2: SGHNT and YYREEE (reference sequence). This CDR3 spans 13 amino acids. V shed 3 bases and J shed 6 bases, with 11 bases lying between them. The CDR3: CASSSIGGDTQYF. The CDR3 nucleotides read TGTGCCAGCAGCTCGATTGGGGGGGATACGCAGTATTTT.

V and J are TRBV15 and TRBJ1-2, with a tentative D call TRBD1 (5 bases). The germline gives CDR1 LNHNV, CDR2 YYDKDF (reference sequence). The V end lost 5 bases, the J end lost 2 bases, and 18 bases lay between the germline ends. The CDR3 is made up of 16 amino acids. CDR3 bases: TGTGCCACCAGCGGATTACCGGGACGTACGAACTATGGCTACACCTTC. Encoded protein: CATSGLPGRTNYGYTF.

The chain uses TRBV5-1 and TRBJ1-6, with D perhaps matching TRBD1 (6 bases). The V gene's germline CDR1 is SGHRS and CDR2 YFSETQ. CDR3 length equals 15 residues. Between the trimmed V and J ends, which lost 0 bases and 8 bases, there was a span of 12 bases. CDR3 DNA: TGCGCCAGCAGCTTGGAAGGGGGTGGGGATTCACCCCTCCACTTT. This codes for CASSLEGGGDSPLHF.

This clone was detected a few times. V usage is TRBV3-1 (or the pseudogene TRBV3-2) and J usage is TRBJ1-6, with 8 bases aligning to TRBD1. The CDR3 runs to 15 residues. Germline V gene sequence: CDR1 LGHDT, CDR2 YNNKEL (reference sequence). Trimming at V came to 1 base and at J to 5 bases, leaving 1 base not matched to a gene. For the CDR3, the DNA is TGTGCCAGCAGCCAAGCGGGACAGGATAATTCACCCCTCCACTTT. Translating it yields CASSQAGQDNSPLHF.